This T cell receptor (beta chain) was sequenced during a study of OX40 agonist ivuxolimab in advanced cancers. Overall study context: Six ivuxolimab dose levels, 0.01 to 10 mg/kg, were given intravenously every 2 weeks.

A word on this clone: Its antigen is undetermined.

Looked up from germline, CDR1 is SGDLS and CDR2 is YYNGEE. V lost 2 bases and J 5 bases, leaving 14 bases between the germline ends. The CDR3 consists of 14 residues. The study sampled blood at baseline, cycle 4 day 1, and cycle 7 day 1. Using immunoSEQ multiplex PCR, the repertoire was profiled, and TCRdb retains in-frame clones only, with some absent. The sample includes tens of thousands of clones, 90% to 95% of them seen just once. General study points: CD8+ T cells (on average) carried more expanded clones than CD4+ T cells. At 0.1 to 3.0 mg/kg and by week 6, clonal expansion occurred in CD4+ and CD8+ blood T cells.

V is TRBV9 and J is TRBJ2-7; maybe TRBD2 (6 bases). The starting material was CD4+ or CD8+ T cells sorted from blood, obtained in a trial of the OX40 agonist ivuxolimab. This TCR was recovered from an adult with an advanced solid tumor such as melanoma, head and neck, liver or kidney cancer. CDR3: CASSVETGVHEQYF. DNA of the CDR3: TGTGCCAGCAGCGTCGAAACGGGAGTACACGAGCAGTACTTC.